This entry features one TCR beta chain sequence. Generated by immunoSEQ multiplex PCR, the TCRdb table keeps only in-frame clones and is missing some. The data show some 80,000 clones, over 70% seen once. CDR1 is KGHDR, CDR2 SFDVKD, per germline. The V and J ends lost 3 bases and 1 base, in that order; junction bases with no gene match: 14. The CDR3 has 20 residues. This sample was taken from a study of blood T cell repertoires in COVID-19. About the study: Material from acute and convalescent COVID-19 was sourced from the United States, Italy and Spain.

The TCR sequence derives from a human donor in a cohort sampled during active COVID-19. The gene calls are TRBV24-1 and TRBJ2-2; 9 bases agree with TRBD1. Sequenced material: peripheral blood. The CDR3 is CATSDEPYFGQGKNTGELFF. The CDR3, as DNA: TGTGCCACCAGTGATGAGCCTTACTTTGGACAGGGGAAGAACACCGGGGAGCTGTTTTTT.